The entry below describes one T cell receptor beta chain. This specimen comes from a study of regulatory T cells in long-lasting Graves disease. Building of the TCR beta libraries involved iRepertoire HTBI primers and Arm-PCR of CDR3 regions. Each CDR3 protein is one row after TCRdb ran MiXCR on the multiplex PCR reads. The table shows roughly 400,000 distinct CDR3 sequences, with less than 25% occurring only once. Time point defined: persistent/refractory GD, antithyroid drugs over 5 years with positive TRAb. From RNA extracted from PBMCs, the TCR library was made. Here the sequenced sample was peripheral blood mononuclear cells (PBMCs), taken when the disease was refractory, from a patient treated with antithyroid drugs. The receptor was isolated from a female donor with Graves disease.

CDR3 in amino acids: CASKRLAGVGETQYF. The CDR3 DNA reads TGTGCCAGTAAAAGACTAGCGGGAGTCGGGGAGACCCAGTACTTC. The V gene is TRBV2, the J gene TRBJ2-5, with TRBD2 matching 12 bases. The germline V gene has CDR1 SNHLY and CDR2 FYNNEI. The V segment lost 9 bases and the J segment 5 bases; nucleotides outside the gene matches: 10. The CDR3 runs to 15 residues.